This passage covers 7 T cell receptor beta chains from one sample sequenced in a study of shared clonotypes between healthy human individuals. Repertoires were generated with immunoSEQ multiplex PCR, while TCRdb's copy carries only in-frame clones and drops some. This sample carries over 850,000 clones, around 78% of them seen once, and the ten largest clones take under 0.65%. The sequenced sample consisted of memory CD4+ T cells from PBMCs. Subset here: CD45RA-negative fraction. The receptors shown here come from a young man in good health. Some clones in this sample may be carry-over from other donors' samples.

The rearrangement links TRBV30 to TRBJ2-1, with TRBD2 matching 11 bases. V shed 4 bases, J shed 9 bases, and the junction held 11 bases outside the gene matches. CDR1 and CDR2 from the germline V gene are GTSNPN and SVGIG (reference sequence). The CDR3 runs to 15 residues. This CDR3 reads CAWKSGLAVQGEQFF. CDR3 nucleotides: TGTGCCTGGAAATCGGGACTAGCGGTTCAGGGTGAGCAGTTCTTC.

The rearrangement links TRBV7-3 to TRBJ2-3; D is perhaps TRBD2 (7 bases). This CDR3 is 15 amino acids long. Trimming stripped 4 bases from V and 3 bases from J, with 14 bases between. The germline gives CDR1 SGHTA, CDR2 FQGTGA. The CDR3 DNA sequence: TGTGCCAGCAGCTCGCAGGGGCGGGGGACAGATACGCAGTATTTT. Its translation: CASSSQGRGTDTQYF. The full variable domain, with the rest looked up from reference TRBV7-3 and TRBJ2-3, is GAGVSQTPSNKVTEKGKYVELRCDPISGHTALYWYRQSLGQGPEFLIYFQGTGAADDSGLPNDRFFAVRPEGSVSTLKIQRTERGDSAVYLCASSSQGRGTDTQYFGPGTRLTVL.

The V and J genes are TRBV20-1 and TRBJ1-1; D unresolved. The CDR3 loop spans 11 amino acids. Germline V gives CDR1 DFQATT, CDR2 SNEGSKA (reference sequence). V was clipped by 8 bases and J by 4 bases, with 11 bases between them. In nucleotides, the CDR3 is TGCAGTCTAGTAAGGAGCACTGAAGCTTTCTTT. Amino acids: CSLVRSTEAFF.

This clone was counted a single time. CDR3 region: CASSVGLAGGLYNEQFF. The CDR3 nucleotides are TGTGCCAGCAGCGTAGGGTTGGCGGGAGGCCTATACAATGAGCAGTTCTTC. The rearrangement joins TRBV9 to TRBJ2-1; 8 bases map to TRBD2. Losses at the gene ends were 0 bases for V and 4 bases for J; bases not matched to a gene: 9. Germline V gene sequence: CDR1 SGDLS, CDR2 YYNGEE. The CDR3 contains 17 residues.

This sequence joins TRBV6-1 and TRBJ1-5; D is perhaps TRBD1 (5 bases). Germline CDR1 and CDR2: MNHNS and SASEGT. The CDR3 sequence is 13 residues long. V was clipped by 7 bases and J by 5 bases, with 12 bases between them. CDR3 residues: CASTRAEDQPQHF. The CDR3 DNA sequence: TGTGCCAGCACCAGGGCGGAGGATCAGCCCCAGCATTTT.

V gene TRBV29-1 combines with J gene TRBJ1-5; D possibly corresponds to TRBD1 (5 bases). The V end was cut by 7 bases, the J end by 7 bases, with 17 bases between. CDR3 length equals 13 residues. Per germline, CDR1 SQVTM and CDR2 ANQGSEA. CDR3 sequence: CSASRGDRQPQHF. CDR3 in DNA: TGCAGCGCCTCCCGGGGGGATAGGCAGCCCCAGCATTTT.

The CDR3 protein is CASSQALRDRGTETQYF. DNA of the CDR3: TGCGCCAGCAGCCAAGCCCTTCGGGACAGGGGGACCGAGACCCAGTACTTC. V is TRBV4-1 and J is TRBJ2-5; 11 bases match TRBD1. V shed 1 base and J 5 bases; nucleotides not matched to a gene: 9. The CDR3 extends over 17 amino acids. The V gene's germline CDR1 is MGHRA and CDR2 YSYEKL.